These 31 T cell receptor beta chains were all obtained from the same sample, sequenced in a study of CD8+CD57+ T cells in acquired aplastic anemia (dated by TCRdb to between 2017 and 2018). Sequencing relied on an Illumina HiSeq 2000. Genomic DNA served as template for TCR beta VDJ combination and CDR3 sequence profiling. In TCRdb, the public reads were trimmed at Q25 with fastp and aligned with MiXCR, with productive beta chains retained. CDR3 protein sequences are deduplicated, and each keeps its most common genes and DNA. Here the sample has a few hundred thousand distinct CDR3 sequences; about 50% occur a single time. Of the sample, 1.3% is held by the ten largest clones. Expansion of CD8+CD57+ cells had been shown by flow cytometry in the patients chosen for sequencing. Material: sorted CD4+, CD8+, or CD8+CD57+ T cells (not recorded which) from PBMCs. The receptor source for this set is a human donor with aplastic anemia.

At least ten counts were recorded for this clonotype. Because the CDR3's place on the DNA is in doubt, the DNA is left out and the CDR3 is given as listed by TCRdb. V gene TRBV12-3 or TRBV12-4 combines with J gene TRBJ2-7; the D call of TRBD2 is as the table states it, not checked on the DNA. With termini counted, the CDR3 has 15 amino acids. CDR3 loop: CASSSSDLALYEQYF.

This clonotype was recorded at least ten times. The chain recombines TRBV7-9 with TRBJ2-2, with 9 bases lining up with TRBD2. The V and J ends lost 5 bases and 6 bases, in that order; junction bases with no gene match: 19. Germline CDR1 reads SEHNR; CDR2 reads FQNEAQ (reference sequence). The CDR3 contains 19 residues. The CDR3 sequence: CASSAAAGLATVRAGELFF. The DNA for the CDR3 is TGTGCCAGCAGCGCTGCCGCAGGACTAGCGACGGTCAGGGCCGGGGAGCTGTTTTTT.

This clonotype showed up just a few times. The V gene is TRBV9, the J gene TRBJ2-7; perhaps TRBD2 as D (6 bases). V lost 0 bases and J 3 bases, leaving 13 bases between the germline ends. This CDR3 contains 15 residues. Germline loops: CDR1 SGDLS, CDR2 YYNGEE. This chain's CDR3 is CASSVGVSGYYEQYF. The CDR3 DNA reads as TGTGCCAGCAGCGTAGGGGTTAGCGGATACTACGAGCAGTACTTC.

This clonotype has at least ten counts. The rearrangement links TRBV5-1 to TRBJ1-2, with no clear D. Germline lookup yields CDR1 SGHRS and CDR2 YFSETQ. V was trimmed by 0 bases and J by 8 bases, leaving 17 bases between them. The CDR3 runs 15 residues. CDR3 DNA sequence: TGCGCCAGCAGCTTGGGAGCTTTGACCGGTTACGGCTACACCTTC. It specifies CASSLGALTGYGYTF. Using reference TRBV5-1 and TRBJ1-2 for the parts outside the CDR3, the full variable domain is KAGVTQTPRYLIKTRGQQVTLSCSPISGHRSVSWYQQTPGQGLQFLFEYFSETQRNKGNFPGRFSGRQFSNSRSEMNVSTLELGDSALYLCASSLGALTGYGYTFGSGTRLTVV.

In this sample, this clonotype turned up many times. The rearrangement joins TRBV20-1 to TRBJ2-1, with 9 bases identical to TRBD2. The germline V gene has CDR1 DFQATT and CDR2 SNEGSKA (reference sequence). J was trimmed by 8 bases and V by 5 bases; bases with no gene match: 10. There are 14 residues in the CDR3. The DNA of the CDR3 is TGCAGTGCTCCGGGGCGGGGGGGCCGGGATGAGCAGTTCTTC. Residues: CSAPGRGGRDEQFF.

This clonotype was counted ten times or more. This chain uses TRBV6-5 with TRBJ1-5, with D unresolved. Per germline, CDR1 MNHEY and CDR2 SVGAGI. V was shortened by 0 bases and J by 7 bases, with 16 bases between the two germline ends. The CDR3 length is 16 residues. CDR3 in amino acids: CASSYSPFQAWQPQHF. The CDR3, as DNA: TGTGCCAGCAGTTACTCGCCTTTCCAGGCTTGGCAGCCCCAGCATTTT.

The chain recombines TRBV7-9 with TRBJ2-5, with D hard to call. The germline V gene has CDR1 SEHNR and CDR2 FQNEAQ (reference sequence). This CDR3 contains 12 residues. V was cut by 9 bases and J by 3 bases, with 11 bases left in between. CDR3 coding DNA: TGTGCCAGTGGATGGGGAAAAGAGACCCAGTACTTC. This encodes CASGWGKETQYF. Full variable domain (missing parts from reference TRBV7-9 and TRBJ2-5): DTGVSQNPRHKITKRGQNVTFRCDPISEHNRLYWYRQTLGQGPEFLTYFQNEAQLEKSRLLSDRFSAERPKGSFSTLEIQRTEQGDSAMYLCASGWGKETQYFGPGTRLLVL.

The chain recombines TRBV19 with TRBJ1-6; tentatively, D is TRBD1 (6 bases). The CDR3 covers 15 residues. Per the germline V gene, CDR1 is LNHDA and CDR2 is SQIVND (reference sequence). Trimming removed 3 bases at V and 11 bases at J, with 17 bases between. CDR3 coding DNA: TGTGCCAGTAGTATTTCGGTTGGGGGCATGCCACCCCTCCACTTT. Translation gives CASSISVGGMPPLHF.

The J gene is TRBJ2-7, the V gene TRBV20-1, with 7 positions matching TRBD2. The V gene's germline CDR1 is DFQATT and CDR2 SNEGSKA (reference sequence). Trimming removed 1 base from V and 4 bases from J; junction bases left unmatched: 7. CDR3 length equals 14 residues. CDR3 protein: CSARVRGRPYEQYF. The DNA for the CDR3 is TGCAGTGCTAGAGTCCGCGGGAGACCTTACGAGCAGTACTTC.

This clonotype showed up just a few times. Relative to the germline gene, one junction end is altered; a read error may explain this. The rearrangement links TRBV12-3 or TRBV12-4 to TRBJ2-7, with 11 nucleotides matching TRBD2. CDR3 length: 15 residues. This CDR3 is CATSETTSGSYEQYF. The CDR3 region has the DNA TGTGCCACCAGTGAAACAACTAGCGGGAGTTACGAGCAGTACTTC.

The chain recombines TRBV5-1 with TRBJ2-5, with 8 bases matching TRBD1. The CDR3 runs to 15 residues. The trim removed 2 bases at V and 2 bases at J, leaving 5 bases unmatched. Germline V gene lookup returns CDR1 SGHRS and CDR2 YFSETQ. The CDR3 DNA reads as TGCGCCAGCAGCTTCCAAACAGGGGGACAAGAGACCCAGTACTTC. Its protein is CASSFQTGGQETQYF.

The V call is TRBV19, the J call TRBJ2-7, with 10 bases fitting TRBD2. The CDR3 is 17 residues long. Germline loops: CDR1 LNHDA, CDR2 SQIVND (reference sequence). Losses at the gene ends were 6 bases for V and 7 bases for J; bases not matched to a gene: 18. CDR3 in amino acids: CASSSVPSGSLTREQYF. The CDR3 bases are TGTGCCAGTAGCTCAGTTCCTAGCGGGAGTTTGACTCGGGAGCAGTACTTC.

The chain carries TRBV20-1 and TRBJ2-7, with TRBD1 as a possible D gene (6 bases). The germline V and J ends were trimmed by 6 bases and 4 bases, with 19 bases remaining between them. Germline V lookup: CDR1 DFQATT, CDR2 SNEGSKA (reference sequence). The CDR3 length is 14 residues. The DNA for the CDR3 is TGCAGTGCCCGGATGACCGGGACAAGATACGAGCAGTACTTC. Its protein product is CSARMTGTRYEQYF.

This clonotype was seen many times. This chain uses TRBV7-8 with TRBJ2-7, with TRBD2 identical over 11 bases. This CDR3 has 17 residues. J gave up 2 bases and V 6 bases, and 12 bases lay outside the gene matches. The V gene's germline CDR1 is SGHVS and CDR2 FQNEAQ. The CDR3 nucleotides are TGTGCCAGCAGTAACACGATCCGACTAGCGGGGACCTACGAGCAGTACTTC. This codes for CASSNTIRLAGTYEQYF. Filled out from reference TRBV7-8 and TRBJ2-7, the complete variable domain reads GAGVSQSPRYKVAKRGQDVALRCDPISGHVSLFWYQQALGQGPEFLTYFQNEAQLDKSGLPSDRFFAERPEGSVSTLKIQRTQQEDSAVYLCASSNTIRLAGTYEQYFGPGTRLTVT.

This clonotype showed up just once. One end of the junction varies from germline; a read error may be responsible. V gene TRBV7-9 combines with J gene TRBJ2-1; TRBD2 might be the D (7 bases). The CDR3 is 17 residues long. Looked up from germline, CDR1 is SEHNR and CDR2 is FQNEAQ (reference sequence). The CDR3: CASSLGARGPLYNEQSF. The CDR3, as DNA: TGTGCCAGCAGCTTAGGGGCGCGGGGGCCGCTCTACAATGAGCAGTCCTTC.

The table lists this clonotype with a few counts. This may be a read error: a much more frequent sequence differs by one nucleotide. CDR3 coding DNA: TGCGCCAGCAGCCCCGGGACTACGACTATGCATGAGCAGTTCTTC. It codes for CASSPGTTTMHEQFF. The rearrangement uses TRBV4-1 and TRBJ2-1; 7 bases map to TRBD2. Trimming took 4 bases from V and 8 from J; bases not matched to a gene: 11. Germline CDR1 MGHRA, CDR2 YSYEKL. The CDR3 totals 15 residues.

This clonotype was detected only a few times. The CDR3 loop reads CASSPGQGTDTQYF. CDR3 nucleotide sequence: TGTGCCAGCAGCCCGGGACAGGGGACAGATACGCAGTATTTT. V and J are TRBV5-6 and TRBJ2-3; 10 positions agree with TRBD1. Germline loops: CDR1 SGHDT, CDR2 YYEEEE. V shed 4 bases and J 3 bases; nucleotides not matched to a gene: 2. The CDR3 is 14 residues long.

The gene calls are TRBV7-9 and TRBJ2-1; 9 nucleotides agree with TRBD1. The CDR3 totals 15 residues. Germline CDR1 and CDR2: SEHNR and FQNEAQ (reference sequence). After removal of 5 bases from V and 5 bases from J, the junction contained 7 bases not matched to a gene. The CDR3 reads CASSTRQGVDNEQFF. As DNA, the CDR3 is TGTGCCAGCAGCACCCGACAGGGGGTAGACAATGAGCAGTTCTTC.

The chain carries TRBV15 and TRBJ2-3; D remains ambiguous. The last part of the DNA fits TRBJ2-5 better; the J call may be wrong. Germline lookup yields CDR1 LNHNV and CDR2 YYDKDF (reference sequence). This CDR3 has 11 amino acids. The CDR3: CATSSLPAQYF. The CDR3 bases are TGTGCCACCAGCAGTCTTCCGGCCCAGTACTTC.

The chain couples TRBV9 to TRBJ2-5, with 15 bases fitting TRBD2. This CDR3 spans 18 amino acids. CDR1 SGDLS and CDR2 YYNGEE come from the germline V gene. V shed 3 bases and J 0 bases; nucleotides not matched to a gene: 6. The CDR3 is CASSDGLAGGLYQETQYF. The CDR3 DNA follows: TGTGCCAGCAGCGATGGACTAGCGGGGGGGCTGTACCAAGAGACCCAGTACTTC. The full variable domain, its missing parts supplied by reference TRBV9 and TRBJ2-5, is DSGVTQTPKHLITATGQRVTLRCSPRSGDLSVYWYQQSLDQGLQFLIQYYNGEERAKGNILERFSAQQFPDLHSELNLSSLELGDSALYFCASSDGLAGGLYQETQYFGPGTRLLVL.

V is TRBV9 and J is TRBJ1-1; D perhaps matches TRBD1 (6 bases). CDR1 SGDLS and CDR2 YYNGEE come from the germline V gene. This CDR3 region has 13 residues. Trimming removed 2 bases at V and 8 bases at J, with 13 bases between. The CDR3 bases are TGTGCCAGCAGCGTTGCGGTGAGGGGGGAAGCTTTCTTT. Its protein is CASSVAVRGEAFF.

The V and J genes are TRBV15 and TRBJ1-1; possibly TRBD1 for D (6 bases). The V end was cut by 0 bases, the J end by 12 bases, with 20 bases between. The CDR3 totals 15 residues. Germline CDR1 LNHNV, CDR2 YYDKDF (reference sequence). The CDR3 spells CATSRDRNWGLSSFF. The CDR3 nucleotides are TGTGCCACCAGCAGAGATAGGAATTGGGGGCTCAGTTCTTTCTTT.

The chain couples TRBV12-3 or TRBV12-4 to TRBJ2-2; maybe TRBD1 (5 bases). The CDR3 loop spans 17 amino acids. V shed 5 bases and J shed 0 bases, with 16 bases lying between them. Here the CDR3 reads CASSTRQKTTNTGELFF. As DNA, the CDR3 is TGTGCCAGCAGTACCCGACAGAAAACGACGAACACCGGGGAGCTGTTTTTT.

CDR3 in DNA: TGTGCCATCAGTGGCCGACAGGGGGCCGGGGCCTACGAGCAGTACTTC. Encoded protein: CAISGRQGAGAYEQYF. The chain has TRBV10-3 and TRBJ2-7, with 10 bases lining up with TRBD1. The CDR3 has 16 residues. Germline V gene lookup returns CDR1 ENHRY and CDR2 SYGVKD. The V and J ends lost 4 bases and 2 bases, in that order; junction bases with no gene match: 8.

The genes are TRBV20-1 and TRBJ2-7, with D possibly being TRBD2 (6 bases). V was cut by 3 bases and J by 2 bases, with 20 bases left in between. The CDR3 has 16 amino acids. Germline lookup yields CDR1 DFQATT and CDR2 SNEGSKA (reference sequence). The CDR3 nucleotides read TGCAGTGCTAGCCCACTAGCCCGGGGCAGCCCCTACGAGCAGTACTTC. Protein product: CSASPLARGSPYEQYF.

The sample holds many counts of this clonotype. The chain links TRBV12-3 or TRBV12-4 to TRBJ1-5; D is unclear. The length of the CDR3 is 16 residues. Trimming removed 2 bases from V and 5 bases from J, with 16 bases in between. The CDR3 region has the DNA TGTGCCAGCAGTTTAAACGGCAGGCCGCAAGATCAGCCCCAGCATTTT. This encodes CASSLNGRPQDQPQHF.

This clonotype was picked up one time. V usage is TRBV5-6 and J usage is TRBJ2-7; a weak D match, TRBD2 (5 bases). The V end was cut by 0 bases, the J end by 7 bases, with 17 bases between. Germline CDR1 and CDR2: SGHDT and YYEEEE. The length of the CDR3 is 15 residues. The DNA for the CDR3 is TGTGCCAGCAGCTTGGGAGGGAGCTCCTACAATGAGCAGTACTTC. Amino acids: CASSLGGSSYNEQYF.

The chain recombines TRBV6-9 with TRBJ2-7; D is undetermined. Germline V gene data show CDR1 as MNHGY and CDR2 as SVAAGI. Trimming took 6 bases from V and 3 from J, leaving 9 bases between them. The CDR3 sequence is 12 residues long. Here the CDR3 DNA reads TGTGCCAGCAGACCCGCCGACTACGAGCAGTACTTC. This encodes CASRPADYEQYF.

V usage is TRBV2 and J usage is TRBJ2-5; 7 bases are a match to TRBD1. CDR3 length: 15 amino acids. CDR1 SNHLY and CDR2 FYNNEI come from the germline V gene. J lost 1 base, V lost 2 bases, and 4 bases had no gene match. This CDR3 reads CASSEFPGGQETQYF. The CDR3 coding sequence is TGTGCCAGCAGTGAATTCCCAGGGGGCCAAGAGACCCAGTACTTC.

This sequence joins TRBV6-6 and TRBJ2-7, with D maybe TRBD1 (6 bases). Per germline, CDR1 MNHNY and CDR2 SVGAGI (reference sequence). The CDR3 loop spans 11 amino acids. Trimming took off 7 bases at V and 5 bases at J, with 9 bases between the two ends. DNA for the CDR3: TGTGCCAGCATGAGGGGGAACGAGCAGTACTTC. Amino acids: CASMRGNEQYF.

This clonotype is medium-sized within its sample. The chain has TRBV7-9 and TRBJ1-6, with D perhaps matching TRBD1 (5 bases). The CDR3 has 13 residues. From germline, CDR1 is SEHNR and CDR2 FQNEAQ (reference sequence). Trimming pared 1 base from V and 7 bases from J, leaving 5 bases between. The CDR3 is CASSLEGNSPLHF. In nucleotides, the CDR3 is TGTGCCAGCAGCTTAGAGGGGAATTCACCCCTCCACTTT. The whole variable domain, remainder taken from reference TRBV7-9 and TRBJ1-6, is DTGVSQNPRHKITKRGQNVTFRCDPISEHNRLYWYRQTLGQGPEFLTYFQNEAQLEKSRLLSDRFSAERPKGSFSTLEIQRTEQGDSAMYLCASSLEGNSPLHFGNGTRLTVT.